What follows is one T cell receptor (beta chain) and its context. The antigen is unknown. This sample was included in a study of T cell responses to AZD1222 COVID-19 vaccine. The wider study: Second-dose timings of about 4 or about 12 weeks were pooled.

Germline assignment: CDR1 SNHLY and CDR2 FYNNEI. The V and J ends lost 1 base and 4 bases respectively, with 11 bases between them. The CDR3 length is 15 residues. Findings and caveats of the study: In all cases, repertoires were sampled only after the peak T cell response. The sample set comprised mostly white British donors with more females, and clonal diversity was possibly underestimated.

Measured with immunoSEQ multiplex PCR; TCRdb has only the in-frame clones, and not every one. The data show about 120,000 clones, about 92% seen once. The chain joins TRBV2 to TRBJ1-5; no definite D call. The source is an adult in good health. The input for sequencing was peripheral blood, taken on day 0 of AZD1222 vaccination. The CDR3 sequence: CASSEEFRRNQPQHF. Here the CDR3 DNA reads TGTGCCAGCAGTGAAGAGTTCCGTCGAAATCAGCCCCAGCATTTT.